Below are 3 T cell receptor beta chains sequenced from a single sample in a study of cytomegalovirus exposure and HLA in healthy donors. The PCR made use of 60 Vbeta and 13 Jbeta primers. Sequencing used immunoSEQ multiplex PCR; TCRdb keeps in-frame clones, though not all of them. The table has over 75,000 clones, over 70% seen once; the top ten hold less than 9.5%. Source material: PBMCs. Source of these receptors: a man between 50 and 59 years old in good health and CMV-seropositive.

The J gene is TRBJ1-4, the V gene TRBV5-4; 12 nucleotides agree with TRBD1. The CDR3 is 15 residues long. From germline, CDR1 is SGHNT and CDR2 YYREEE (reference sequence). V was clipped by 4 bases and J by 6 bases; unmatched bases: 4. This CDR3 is CASSLGTGGHEKLFF. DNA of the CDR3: TGTGCCAGCAGCCTCGGGACAGGGGGCCATGAAAAACTGTTTTTT.

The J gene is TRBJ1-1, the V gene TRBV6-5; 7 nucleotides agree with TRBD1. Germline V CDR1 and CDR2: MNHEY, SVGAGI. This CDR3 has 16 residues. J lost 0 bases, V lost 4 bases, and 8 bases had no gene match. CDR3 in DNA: TGTGCCAGCAGTTCTTCAGGGGGACGAATGAACACTGAAGCTTTCTTT. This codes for CASSSSGGRMNTEAFF.

The CDR3 loop is CASSASPGAGNTIYF. CDR3 nucleotide sequence: TGTGCCAGCAGCGCTAGTCCAGGGGCTGGAAACACCATATATTTT. The genes are TRBV9 and TRBJ1-3; weak D call: TRBD1 (6 bases). Trimming removed 3 bases from V and 2 bases from J, with 12 bases in between. Germline lookup yields CDR1 SGDLS and CDR2 YYNGEE. The CDR3 has 15 amino acids.